Each of the 7 T cell receptor beta chains below was sequenced from the same sample in a study of blood T cells in healthy people across ages. It was with a sample-barcoded 5' primer and a J-beta primer mix that a second PCR of about 7 to 12 cycles was run. TCRdb reprocessed the 5' RACE reads via MiXCR and lists one record per CDR3 protein. The sample yields some 710,000 distinct CDR3 sequences, approximately 22% seen once. The sequenced sample consisted of blood. Receptor source: a man aged 65-85 years in good health.

This clonotype came up a few times. Here the CDR3 reads CASSSTSNEQFF. DNA of the CDR3: TGTGCCAGCAGTTCCACCTCCAATGAGCAGTTCTTC. The V call is TRBV28, the J call TRBJ2-1, with D hard to call. The CDR3 is 12 amino acids. V was clipped by 4 bases and J by 6 bases, with 7 bases between them. The germline V gene encodes CDR1 MDHEN and CDR2 SYDVKM.

This clonotype was found a few times. The chain couples TRBV24-1 to TRBJ2-3; 7 nucleotides match TRBD2. Germline V gene lookup returns CDR1 KGHDR and CDR2 SFDVKD. The CDR3 totals 15 residues. The trim removed 5 bases at V and 6 bases at J, leaving 10 bases unmatched. The CDR3 region has the DNA TGTGCCACCAGTGGCGGGAGAAAAGTGTTGGATACGCAGTATTTT. This codes for CATSGGRKVLDTQYF.

The CDR3 loop is CASSLGKGDTQYF. Written as DNA, the CDR3 is TGTGCCAGCAGCTTGGGGAAGGGCGATACGCAGTATTTT. This chain uses TRBV5-5 with TRBJ2-3, with unresolved D. From germline, CDR1 is SGHKS and CDR2 YYEKEE (reference sequence). This CDR3 is 13 amino acids long. V was shortened by 0 bases and J by 6 bases, with 8 bases between the two germline ends.

J is TRBJ2-7 and V is TRBV6-2 or TRBV6-3; 10 bases are shared with TRBD1. This CDR3 is built from 13 residues. Germline-derived CDR1 and CDR2 are MNHEY and SVGEGT. CDR3 coding DNA: TGTGCCAGCACTTACCGGGACAGGGGCGAGCAGTACGTC. Protein product: CASTYRDRGEQYV.

The V and J genes are TRBV27 and TRBJ2-4, with D tentatively TRBD1 or TRBD2 (5 bases each). CDR1 is MNHEY and CDR2 is SMNVEV in the germline V gene (reference sequence). This CDR3 contains 12 residues. Trimming stripped 6 bases from V and 9 bases from J, with 12 bases between. This CDR3 is CASRGPVGIQYF. CDR3 coding DNA: TGTGCCAGCAGGGGACCAGTGGGCATTCAGTACTTC.

This chain uses TRBV7-2 with TRBJ2-5; perhaps TRBD2 as D (5 bases). CDR1 is SGHTA and CDR2 is FQGNSA in the germline V gene. The CDR3 is 13 residues long. Trimming took off 0 bases at V and 10 bases at J, with 12 bases between the two ends. The CDR3 sequence is CASSLAGVSHQYF. The CDR3 coding sequence is TGTGCCAGCAGCTTAGCCGGGGTTTCCCACCAGTACTTC.

A few counts support this clonotype. One end of the junction does not line up with germline, which may come from a read error. The J gene is TRBJ2-1, the V gene TRBV10-2; 10 bases match TRBD2. Per the germline V gene, CDR1 is WSHSY and CDR2 is SAAADI. The CDR3 spans 14 residues. For the CDR3, the DNA is TGCGCCAGCAGTACTAGCGGGGAAGGTACTGAGCAGCTCTTC. This gives the protein CASSTSGEGTEQLF.